This T cell receptor beta chain was retrieved from a study of T-cell memory formation after mild COVID-19. Germline CDR1 reads SGHTA; CDR2 reads FQGTGA. Trimming at V came to 4 bases and at J to 9 bases, leaving 15 bases not matched to a gene. The CDR3 loop spans 16 amino acids. One entry per CDR3 protein, called by TCRdb with MiXCR from the 5' RACE reads. The table lists some 130,000 distinct CDR3 sequences, about 6.5% of them singletons. Sequences were obtained from PBMCs or a T cell subset sorted from them (not recorded which). The J gene is TRBJ2-1, the V gene TRBV7-3; 7 positions match TRBD1. This TCR was sampled from an adult woman who had mild COVID-19 (a few samples of this study predate the infection). Cell type and time point are not known. The CDR3 loop reads CASSSRTGTARGEQFF. DNA of the CDR3: TGTGCCAGCAGCTCCCGGACAGGCACGGCCCGTGGTGAGCAGTTCTTC.